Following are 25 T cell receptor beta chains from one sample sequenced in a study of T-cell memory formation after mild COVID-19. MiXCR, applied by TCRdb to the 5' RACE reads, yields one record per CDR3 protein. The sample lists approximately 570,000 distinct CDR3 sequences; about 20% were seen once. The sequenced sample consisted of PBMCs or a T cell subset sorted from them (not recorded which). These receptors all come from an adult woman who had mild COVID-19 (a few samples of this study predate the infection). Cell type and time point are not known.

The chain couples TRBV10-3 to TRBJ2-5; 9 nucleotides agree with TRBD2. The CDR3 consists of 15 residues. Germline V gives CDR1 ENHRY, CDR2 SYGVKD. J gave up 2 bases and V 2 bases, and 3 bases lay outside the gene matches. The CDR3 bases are TGTGCCATCAGTGAGCCCGCGGGGGGGCAAGAGACCCAGTACTTC. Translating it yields CAISEPAGGQETQYF.

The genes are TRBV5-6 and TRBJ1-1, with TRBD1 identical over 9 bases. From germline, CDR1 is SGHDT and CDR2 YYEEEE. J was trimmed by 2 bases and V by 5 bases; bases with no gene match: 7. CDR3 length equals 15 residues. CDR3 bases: TGTGCCAGCAGACTAACAACAGGGGGCAACACTGAAGCTTTCTTT. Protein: CASRLTTGGNTEAFF.

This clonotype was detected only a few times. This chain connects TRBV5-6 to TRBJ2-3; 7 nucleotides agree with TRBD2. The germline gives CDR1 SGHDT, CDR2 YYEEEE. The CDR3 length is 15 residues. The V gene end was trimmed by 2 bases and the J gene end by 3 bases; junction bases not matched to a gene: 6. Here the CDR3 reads CASSFGTTKTDTQYF. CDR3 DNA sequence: TGTGCCAGCAGCTTCGGGACTACAAAGACAGATACGCAGTATTTT.

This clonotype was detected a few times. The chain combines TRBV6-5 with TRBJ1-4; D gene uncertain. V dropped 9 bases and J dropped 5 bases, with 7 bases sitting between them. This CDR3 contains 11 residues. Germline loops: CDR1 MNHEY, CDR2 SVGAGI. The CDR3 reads CARFGNEKLFF. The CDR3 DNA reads TGTGCCAGGTTTGGAAATGAAAAACTGTTTTTT.

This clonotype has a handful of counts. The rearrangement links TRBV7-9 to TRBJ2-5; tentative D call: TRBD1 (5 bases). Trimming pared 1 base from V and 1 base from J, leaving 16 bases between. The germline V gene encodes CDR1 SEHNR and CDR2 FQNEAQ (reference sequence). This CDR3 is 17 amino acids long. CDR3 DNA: TGTGCCAGCAGCTTAGAAAGGGGCCTCTGGGCCCAAGAGACCCAGTACTTC. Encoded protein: CASSLERGLWAQETQYF. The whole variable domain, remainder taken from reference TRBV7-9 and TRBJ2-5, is DTGVSQNPRHKITKRGQNVTFRCDPISEHNRLYWYRQTLGQGPEFLTYFQNEAQLEKSRLLSDRFSAERPKGSFSTLEIQRTEQGDSAMYLCASSLERGLWAQETQYFGPGTRLLVL.

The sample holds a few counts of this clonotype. The DNA for the CDR3 is TGCAGCGTTGAGGTGGGACAGCAATACAATGAGCAGTTCTTC. Translating it yields CSVEVGQQYNEQFF. The chain combines TRBV29-1 with TRBJ2-1; 7 bases line up with TRBD1. Germline lookup yields CDR1 SQVTM and CDR2 ANQGSEA. Losses at the gene ends were 3 bases for V and 4 bases for J; bases not matched to a gene: 6. The CDR3 is 14 residues long.

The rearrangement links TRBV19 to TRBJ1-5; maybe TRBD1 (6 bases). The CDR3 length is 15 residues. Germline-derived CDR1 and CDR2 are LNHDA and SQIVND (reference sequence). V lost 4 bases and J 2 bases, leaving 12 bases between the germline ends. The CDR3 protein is CASSTNREGNQPQHF. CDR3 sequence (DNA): TGTGCCAGTAGTACCAACAGGGAGGGCAATCAGCCCCAGCATTTT. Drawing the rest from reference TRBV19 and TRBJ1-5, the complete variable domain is DGGITQSPKYLFRKEGQNVTLSCEQNLNHDAMYWYRQDPGQGLRLIYYSQIVNDFQKGDIAEGYSVSREKKESFPLTVTSAQKNPTAFYLCASSTNREGNQPQHFGDGTRLSIL.

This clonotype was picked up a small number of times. The CDR3 region has the DNA TGTGCCAGCAGCTTAAAGGGGCTAAGCAATCAGCCCCAGCATTTT. It specifies CASSLKGLSNQPQHF. The V call is TRBV7-2, the J call TRBJ1-5; tentative D call: TRBD1 (5 bases). The V and J ends lost 2 bases and 1 base respectively, with 9 bases between them. Germline CDR1 reads SGHTA; CDR2 reads FQGNSA. This CDR3 region has 15 residues.

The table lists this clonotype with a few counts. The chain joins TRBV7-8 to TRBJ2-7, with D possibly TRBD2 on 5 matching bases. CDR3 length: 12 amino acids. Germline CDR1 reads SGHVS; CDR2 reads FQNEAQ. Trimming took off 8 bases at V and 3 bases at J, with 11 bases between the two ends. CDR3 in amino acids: CASVDEGYEQYF. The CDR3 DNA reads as TGTGCCAGCGTTGACGAGGGCTACGAGCAGTACTTC.

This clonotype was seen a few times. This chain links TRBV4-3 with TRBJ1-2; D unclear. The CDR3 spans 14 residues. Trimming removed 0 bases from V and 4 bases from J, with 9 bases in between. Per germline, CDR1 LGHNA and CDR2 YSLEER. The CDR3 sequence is CASSQERGSYGYTF. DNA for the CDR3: TGCGCCAGCAGCCAAGAGCGGGGAAGCTATGGCTACACCTTC.

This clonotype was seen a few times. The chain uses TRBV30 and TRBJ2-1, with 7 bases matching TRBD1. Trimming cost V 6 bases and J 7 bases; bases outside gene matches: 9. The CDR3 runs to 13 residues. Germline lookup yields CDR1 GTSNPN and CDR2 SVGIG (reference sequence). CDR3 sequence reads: CACPGQTGNEQFF. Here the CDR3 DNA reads TGTGCCTGCCCGGGACAGACGGGGAATGAGCAGTTCTTC.

The CDR3 bases are TGTGCCAGCAGTGAAGCCTGGCCGAAACAAGAGACCCAGTACTTC. It is translated as CASSEAWPKQETQYF. The rearrangement joins TRBV6-1 to TRBJ2-5; D is unresolved. CDR1 MNHNS and CDR2 SASEGT come from the germline V gene. V was cut by 0 bases and J by 2 bases, with 10 bases left in between. The CDR3 extends over 15 amino acids.

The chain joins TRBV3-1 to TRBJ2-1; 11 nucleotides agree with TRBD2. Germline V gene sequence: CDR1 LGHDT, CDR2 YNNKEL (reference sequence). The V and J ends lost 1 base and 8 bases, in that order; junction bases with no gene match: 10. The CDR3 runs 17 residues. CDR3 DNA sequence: TGTGCCAGCAGCCAAGTGGGGCTAGCGGGAGGCGGGGATGAGCAGTTCTTC. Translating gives CASSQVGLAGGGDEQFF.

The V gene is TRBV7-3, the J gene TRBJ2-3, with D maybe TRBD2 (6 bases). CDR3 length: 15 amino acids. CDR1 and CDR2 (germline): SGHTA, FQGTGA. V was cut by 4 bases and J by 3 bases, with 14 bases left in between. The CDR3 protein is CASSSRHGRTDTQYF. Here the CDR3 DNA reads TGTGCCAGCAGCTCCCGACACGGGAGAACAGATACGCAGTATTTT.

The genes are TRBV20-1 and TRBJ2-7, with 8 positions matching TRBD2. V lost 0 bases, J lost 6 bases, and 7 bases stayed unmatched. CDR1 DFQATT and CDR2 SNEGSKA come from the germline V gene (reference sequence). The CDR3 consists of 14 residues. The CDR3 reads CSARDLATSGEQYF. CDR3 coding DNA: TGCAGTGCTAGAGATCTGGCCACTAGCGGCGAGCAGTACTTC.

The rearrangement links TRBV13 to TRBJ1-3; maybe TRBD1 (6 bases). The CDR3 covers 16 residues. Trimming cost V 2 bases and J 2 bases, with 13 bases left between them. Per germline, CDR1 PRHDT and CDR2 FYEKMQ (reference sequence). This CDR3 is CASSLQGQGAGNTIYF. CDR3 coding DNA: TGTGCCAGCAGCTTACAGGGGCAAGGAGCTGGAAACACCATATATTTT.

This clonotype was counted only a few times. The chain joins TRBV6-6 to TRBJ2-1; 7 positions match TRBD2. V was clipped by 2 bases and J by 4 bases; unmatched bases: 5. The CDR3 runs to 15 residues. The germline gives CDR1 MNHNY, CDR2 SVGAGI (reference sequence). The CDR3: CASSYSGVGYNEQFF. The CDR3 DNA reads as TGTGCCAGCAGTTACAGCGGGGTAGGGTACAATGAGCAGTTCTTC.

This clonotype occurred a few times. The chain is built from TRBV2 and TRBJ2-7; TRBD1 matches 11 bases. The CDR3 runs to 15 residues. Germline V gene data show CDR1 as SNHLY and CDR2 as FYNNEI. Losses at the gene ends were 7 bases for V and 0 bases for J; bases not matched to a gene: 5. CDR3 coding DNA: TGTGCCAGCACTGGGACAGGGGGTCGCTCCTACGAGCAGTACTTC. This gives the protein CASTGTGGRSYEQYF.

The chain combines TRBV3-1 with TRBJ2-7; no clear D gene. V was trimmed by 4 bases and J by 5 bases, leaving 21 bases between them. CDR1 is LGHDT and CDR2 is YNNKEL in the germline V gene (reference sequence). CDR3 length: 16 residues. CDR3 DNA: TGTGCCAGCAGCCTCCGTCGAGCCGCCAGTCCTGACGAGCAGTACTTC. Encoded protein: CASSLRRAASPDEQYF.

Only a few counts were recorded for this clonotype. CDR3 region: CASSEALGGQPFEKLFF. The CDR3 coding sequence is TGTGCCAGCAGTGAAGCGCTAGGGGGACAACCTTTTGAAAAACTGTTTTTT. The gene calls are TRBV6-1 and TRBJ1-4, with D tentatively TRBD1 (6 bases). CDR1 is MNHNS and CDR2 is SASEGT in the germline V gene. V was trimmed by 0 bases and J by 7 bases, leaving 18 bases between them. The CDR3 loop spans 17 amino acids.

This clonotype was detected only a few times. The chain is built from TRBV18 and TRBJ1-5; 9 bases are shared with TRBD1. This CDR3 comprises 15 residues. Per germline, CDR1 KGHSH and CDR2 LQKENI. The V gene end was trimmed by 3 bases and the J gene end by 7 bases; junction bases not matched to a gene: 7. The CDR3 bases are TGTGCCAGCTCACCCTTAGCAACAGGGGGCCAGCCCCAGCATTTT. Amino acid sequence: CASSPLATGGQPQHF. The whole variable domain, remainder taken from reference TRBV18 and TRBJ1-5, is NAGVMQNPRHLVRRRGQEARLRCSPMKGHSHVYWYRQLPEEGLKFMVYLQKENIIDESGMPKERFSAEFPKEGPSILRIQQVVRGDSAAYFCASSPLATGGQPQHFGDGTRLSIL.

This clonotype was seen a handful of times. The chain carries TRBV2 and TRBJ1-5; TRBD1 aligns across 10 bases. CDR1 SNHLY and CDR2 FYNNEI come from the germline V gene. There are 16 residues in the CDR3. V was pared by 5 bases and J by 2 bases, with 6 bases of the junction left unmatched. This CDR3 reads CASSLDRGQGNQPQHF. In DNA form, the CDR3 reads TGTGCCAGCAGTTTAGACAGGGGGCAGGGCAATCAGCCCCAGCATTTT.

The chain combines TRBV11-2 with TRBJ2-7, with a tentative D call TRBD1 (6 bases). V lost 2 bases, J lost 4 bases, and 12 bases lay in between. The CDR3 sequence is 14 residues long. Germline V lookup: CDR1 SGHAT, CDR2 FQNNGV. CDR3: CASSLYGGQYEQYF. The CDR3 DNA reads TGTGCCAGCAGCTTATATGGGGGCCAATACGAGCAGTACTTC.

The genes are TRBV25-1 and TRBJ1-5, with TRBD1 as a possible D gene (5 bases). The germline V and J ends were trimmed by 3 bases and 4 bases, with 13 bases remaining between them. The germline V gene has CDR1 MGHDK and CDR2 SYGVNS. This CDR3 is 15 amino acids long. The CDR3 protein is CASSDDGAGNQPQHF. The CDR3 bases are TGTGCCAGCAGTGATGACGGGGCAGGGAATCAGCCCCAGCATTTT.

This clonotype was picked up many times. CDR3 region: CASSPTSGGANEQFF. CDR3 DNA sequence: TGTGCCAGCAGCCCGACTAGCGGGGGGGCCAATGAGCAGTTCTTC. The chain joins TRBV7-6 to TRBJ2-1, with TRBD2 matching 14 bases. Per germline, CDR1 SGHVS and CDR2 FNYEAQ. The CDR3 runs 15 residues. The junction had 3 bases not matched to a gene; V was cut back by 5 bases and J by 6 bases.